These 25 T cell receptor beta chains were sequenced from one sample in a study of T-cell reconstitution after alpha-beta-depleted transplantation in children. Notes on the study in general: T-cell numbers and diversity one year post-transplant derived largely from freshly generated T cells.

It was with unique molecular identifiers that the TCRbeta library was prepared. Each CDR3 protein is one row after TCRdb ran MiXCR on the PCR reads. The sample has some 300,000 distinct CDR3 sequences, about 7.3% seen once. These receptors have no known antigen. The sequences come from peripheral blood, collected 360 days after TCRalphabeta/CD19-depleted stem cell transplant. Receptor source: a female patient between 2 and 15 years old who had a stem cell transplant for Fanconi anemia, so the T cells may come from the graft donor.

This clonotype was observed many times. The gene calls are TRBV7-2 and TRBJ1-6, with 7 nucleotides matching TRBD1. V was pared by 3 bases and J by 6 bases, with 2 bases of the junction left unmatched. Germline V gene sequence: CDR1 SGHTA, CDR2 FQGNSA. This CDR3 comprises 14 residues. The CDR3 coding sequence is TGTGCCAGCAGCTTGGGGACAGCTAATTCACCCCTCCACTTT. Encoded protein: CASSLGTANSPLHF.

This chain joins TRBV11-2 and TRBJ1-3, with D possibly TRBD1 on 5 matching bases. CDR1 and CDR2 from the germline V gene are SGHAT and FQNNGV. CDR3 size: 12 residues. Trimming took off 8 bases at V and 7 bases at J, with 12 bases between the two ends. Here the CDR3 DNA reads TGTGCCAGCGGGAGGGGATGGAACACCATATATTTT. Its translation is CASGRGWNTIYF.

This clonotype occurred many times. This CDR3 reads CASSLEGLPGQPQHF. CDR3 nucleotide sequence: TGCGCCAGCAGCTTGGAGGGACTTCCTGGTCAGCCCCAGCATTTT. The rearrangement uses TRBV5-1 and TRBJ1-5; D is perhaps TRBD1 (5 bases). CDR1 SGHRS and CDR2 YFSETQ come from the germline V gene. The CDR3 length is 15 residues. The V and J ends lost 0 bases and 6 bases respectively, with 13 bases between them.

This clonotype was observed many times. The gene calls are TRBV7-2 and TRBJ1-1; 7 bases line up with TRBD1. The CDR3 runs 14 residues. Trimming at V came to 5 bases and at J to 4 bases, leaving 7 bases not matched to a gene. Germline CDR1 reads SGHTA; CDR2 reads FQGNSA. The CDR3 coding sequence is TGTGCCAGCAGCCCGCGAGCAGGGGGCACTGAAGCTTTCTTT. Its protein is CASSPRAGGTEAFF.

Concerning this clonotype itself: Without the conserved terminal phenylalanine or tryptophan, this CDR3 likely stems from a read error. The CDR3 nucleotides read TGCAGTGCTAGTAGGATTAGCGGGGGCTCCTACGAGCAGTACTCC. Translated, it gives CSASRISGGSYEQYS. The chain employs TRBV20-1 and TRBJ2-7, with TRBD2 matching over 9 bases. Germline V gene lookup returns CDR1 DFQATT and CDR2 SNEGSKA (reference sequence). V dropped 3 bases and J dropped 0; count of bases not matched to a gene: 6. This CDR3 has 15 residues.

This clonotype appeared many times. V and J are TRBV7-9 and TRBJ1-6; a weak D match, TRBD1 (5 bases). The CDR3 length is 15 residues. Per germline, CDR1 SEHNR and CDR2 FQNEAQ (reference sequence). Trimming took 5 bases from V and 6 from J, leaving 14 bases between them. In DNA, the CDR3 is TGTGCCAGCAGCATGTATGGGACCGCTAATTCACCCCTCCACTTT. Protein: CASSMYGTANSPLHF. Full variable domain (rest looked up from reference TRBV7-9 and TRBJ1-6): DTGVSQNPRHKITKRGQNVTFRCDPISEHNRLYWYRQTLGQGPEFLTYFQNEAQLEKSRLLSDRFSAERPKGSFSTLEIQRTEQGDSAMYLCASSMYGTANSPLHFGNGTRLTVT.

The chain combines TRBV7-9 with TRBJ1-2, with D possibly TRBD1 on 5 matching bases. Trimming took 2 bases from V and 3 from J, leaving 10 bases between them. CDR1 and CDR2 (germline): SEHNR, FQNEAQ (reference sequence). CDR3 length: 14 amino acids. The CDR3, as DNA: TGTGCCAGCAGCTTACCAGGGCCTCACTATGGCTACACCTTC. Protein: CASSLPGPHYGYTF.

The chain employs TRBV5-1 and TRBJ1-2; D gene ambiguous. With 0 bases removed from V and 3 bases from J, the gap between germline ends came to 12 bases. Germline values: CDR1 SGHRS, CDR2 YFSETQ. The CDR3 is 15 residues long. As DNA, the CDR3 is TGCGCCAGCAGCTTGGCCTGGGGAGTGGACTATGGCTACACCTTC. Amino acids: CASSLAWGVDYGYTF.

This clonotype was observed many times. The chain links TRBV12-3 or TRBV12-4 to TRBJ2-7; perhaps TRBD1 as D (5 bases). V shed 3 bases and J shed 0 bases, with 15 bases lying between them. CDR3 size: 16 residues. The CDR3, as DNA: TGTGCCAGCAGTTTCTTTGGGGCCCAACGCTCCTACGAGCAGTACTTC. Amino acids: CASSFFGAQRSYEQYF.

This clonotype was counted ten times or more. The V and J genes are TRBV6-2 or TRBV6-3 and TRBJ2-3; no definite D call. In germline, CDR1 is MNHEY, CDR2 SVGEGT. The CDR3 loop spans 11 amino acids. Trimming left V 2 bases short and J 9 bases short, with 6 bases between. This CDR3 is CASSYLRTQYF. The CDR3 region has the DNA TGTGCCAGCAGTTACCTAAGGACGCAGTATTTT.

The chain carries TRBV28 and TRBJ1-1, with D perhaps matching TRBD1 (6 bases). The CDR3 is 14 amino acids. The V end lost 11 bases, the J end lost 1 base, and 17 bases lay between the germline ends. CDR1 is MDHEN, CDR2 SYDVKM, per germline. CDR3 loop: CAVSPGHKNTEAFF. The CDR3 nucleotides read TGTGCCGTATCACCGGGACACAAGAACACTGAAGCTTTCTTT.

The J gene is TRBJ1-2, the V gene TRBV9, with 9 bases that match TRBD1. V shed 3 bases, J shed 0 bases, and the junction held 6 bases outside the gene matches. The CDR3 length is 16 residues. Germline CDR1 and CDR2: SGDLS and YYNGEE. The CDR3: CASSADRGSSNYGYTF. DNA for the CDR3: TGTGCCAGCAGCGCGGACAGGGGCTCTTCTAACTATGGCTACACCTTC.

This clonotype occurred many times. The chain joins TRBV7-8 to TRBJ2-7; D not resolved. The CDR3 consists of 14 residues. Germline lookup yields CDR1 SGHVS and CDR2 FQNEAQ. The V and J ends lost 5 bases and 2 bases respectively, with 13 bases between them. Written as DNA, the CDR3 is TGTGCCAGCAGCCCACATACTTTGCCCTACGAGCAGTACGTC. It translates to CASSPHTLPYEQYV.

This clonotype has more than one count but fewer than ten. The chain couples TRBV5-6 to TRBJ1-4, with D possibly matching TRBD1 (6 bases). Germline-derived CDR1 and CDR2 are SGHDT and YYEEEE. The CDR3 contains 17 residues. Between the trimmed V and J ends, which lost 0 bases and 2 bases, there was a span of 14 bases. The CDR3 loop reads CASSLAGGGATNEKLFF. CDR3 DNA sequence: TGTGCCAGCAGCTTGGCGGGAGGGGGAGCGACTAATGAAAAACTGTTTTTT.

This clonotype has at least ten counts. In nucleotides, the CDR3 is TGCAGTGCCCCTACGTTCGGGGATAAAAACATTCAGTACTTC. It encodes CSAPTFGDKNIQYF. The chain is built from TRBV20-1 and TRBJ2-4, with D possibly being TRBD2 (5 bases). Germline V gene sequence: CDR1 DFQATT, CDR2 SNEGSKA (reference sequence). The ends were cut back, 6 bases at V and 4 bases at J, with 16 bases in the middle. This CDR3 spans 14 amino acids.

Only a few counts were recorded for this clonotype. This chain connects TRBV4-2 to TRBJ1-5; 9 bases fit TRBD1. Trimming cost V 5 bases and J 1 base; bases outside gene matches: 15. Germline CDR1 reads LGHNA; CDR2 reads YNFKEQ. This CDR3 is 19 amino acids long. The CDR3 nucleotides are TGTGCCAGCAGCGCGGAGACAGGGGGAGGGGGTATAAGCAATCAGCCCCAGCATTTT. Amino acid sequence: CASSAETGGGGISNQPQHF.

This clonotype appeared many times. The chain is built from TRBV10-3 and TRBJ2-1; perhaps TRBD1 as D (5 bases). Trimming stripped 3 bases from V and 4 bases from J, with 19 bases between. Germline V CDR1 and CDR2: ENHRY, SYGVKD. The CDR3 extends over 17 amino acids. Written as DNA, the CDR3 is TGTGCCATCAGTGAAGGGCTAACAGGTTTAGTTTACAATGAGCAGTTCTTC. Protein: CAISEGLTGLVYNEQFF.

This clonotype was picked up many times. The CDR3 nucleotides are TGTGCCAGCAGCCACCACAGGGACTATAATTCACCCCTCCACTTT. Translated: CASSHHRDYNSPLHF. The rearrangement joins TRBV7-9 to TRBJ1-6, with a weak D call TRBD1 (6 bases). The CDR3 is 15 residues long. Germline assignment: CDR1 SEHNR and CDR2 FQNEAQ (reference sequence). V was clipped by 5 bases and J by 3 bases, with 11 bases between them.

This clonotype was seen ten or more times. The chain links TRBV6-5 to TRBJ2-7; no definite D call. With 0 bases removed from V and 5 bases from J, the gap between germline ends came to 8 bases. Germline CDR1 reads MNHEY; CDR2 reads SVGAGI. This CDR3 is 13 amino acids long. CDR3 nucleotide sequence: TGTGCCAGCAGTTACTCGGGGTTGAACGAGCAGTACTTC. Its protein product is CASSYSGLNEQYF.

The CDR3: CASSYSVDSSYEQYF. Here the CDR3 DNA reads TGTGCCAGCAGTTACTCGGTGGACAGCTCCTACGAGCAGTACTTC. The chain joins TRBV6-5 to TRBJ2-7; weak D call: TRBD1 (6 bases). Germline CDR1 MNHEY, CDR2 SVGAGI. Trimming took off 0 bases at V and 0 bases at J, with 9 bases between the two ends. The CDR3 is 15 amino acids.

This clonotype was counted many times. This chain joins TRBV12-3 or TRBV12-4 and TRBJ2-3; D is uncertain. Trimming took off 0 bases at V and 10 bases at J, with 11 bases between the two ends. This CDR3 is built from 13 residues. The CDR3 DNA follows: TGTGCCAGCAGTTTAGCTAGCCTAGGGTCGCAGTATTTT. This sequence encodes CASSLASLGSQYF.

Many counts were recorded for this clonotype. The chain is built from TRBV15 and TRBJ2-7, with 8 bases that match TRBD2. The CDR3 loop spans 15 amino acids. The V segment lost 1 base and the J segment 7 bases; nucleotides outside the gene matches: 9. Per germline, CDR1 LNHNV and CDR2 YYDKDF (reference sequence). The CDR3 region is CATSRGSGGSREQYF. The CDR3 DNA reads TGTGCCACCAGCAGAGGGTCGGGGGGGTCTAGGGAGCAGTACTTC.

Turning to this clonotype: Being one base from a much bigger clone, this may be a read error. This CDR3 is CTSSHRLAALATNTGELFF. The DNA for the CDR3 is TGTACCAGCAGTCACCGACTAGCGGCCCTTGCTACGAACACCGGGGAGCTGTTTTTT. The genes are TRBV12-3 or TRBV12-4 and TRBJ2-2; 9 bases are a match to TRBD2. The length of the CDR3 is 19 residues.

This clonotype turned up a few times. The chain recombines TRBV15 with TRBJ1-1; D remains ambiguous. Trimming left V 0 bases short and J 3 bases short, with 5 bases between. Germline V CDR1 and CDR2: LNHNV, YYDKDF (reference sequence). CDR3 length equals 13 residues. The CDR3 loop reads CATSRESDTEAFF. CDR3 bases: TGTGCCACCAGCAGAGAGTCGGACACTGAAGCTTTCTTT.

On this clonotype: A read error is possible here, since a much larger clone lies one base away. The V and J genes are TRBV20-1 and TRBJ2-1; a weak D match, TRBD1 (6 bases). Germline V lookup: CDR1 DFQATT, CDR2 SNEGSKA (reference sequence). V gave up 5 bases and J gave up 3 bases, with 11 bases separating them. The CDR3 is made up of 13 amino acids. The CDR3 sequence: CSAWIGGYNEQFF. In nucleotides, the CDR3 is TGCAGTGCTTGGATAGGGGGCTACAATGAGCAGTTCTTC.